The 10 T cell receptor beta chains given below trace back to one sample, sequenced in a study of blood T cell repertoires in COVID-19 (dated by TCRdb to about 2020). The library relied on the immunoSEQ multiplex PCR assay. TCRdb retrieved this table from immuneACCESS and kept in-frame rearrangements only. Not all clones are present; in checked studies, unresolved V genes account for under half, and no reason is known for the remainder. The sample table records about 190,000 clones; 75% to 90% of these occur just once. Around 1.9% of the sample is taken by the ten largest. Sequences were obtained from peripheral blood. The receptors here all came from a man between 65 and 85 years old with active or convalescent COVID-19.

The chain recombines TRBV5-4 with TRBJ1-2; tentatively, D is TRBD1 (5 bases). The germline CDR1 and CDR2 sequences are SGHNT and YYREEE (reference sequence). The V gene lost 3 bases and the J gene lost 2 bases, with 8 bases spanning the gap. CDR3 length: 13 residues. For the CDR3, the DNA is TGTGCCAGCAGCTGGAGGGGCAACTATGGCTACACCTTC. This encodes CASSWRGNYGYTF.

CDR3 region: CASGKTSGREYEQYF. The CDR3 region has the DNA TGTGCCAGCGGCAAGACTAGCGGGAGAGAATACGAGCAGTACTTC. The gene calls are TRBV28 and TRBJ2-7; TRBD2 matches 12 bases. V lost 8 bases, J lost 4 bases, and 9 bases stayed unmatched. Germline V gene lookup returns CDR1 MDHEN and CDR2 SYDVKM. The CDR3 length is 15 residues.

The rearrangement links TRBV4-3 to TRBJ2-3; TRBD2 matches 10 bases. With 1 base clipped from V and 8 bases from J, the junction kept 15 bases outside the gene matches. This CDR3 is 18 amino acids long. Germline values: CDR1 LGHNA, CDR2 YSLEER. The CDR3 sequence is CASSQGPGRAGGRGTQYF. The CDR3 bases are TGCGCCAGCAGCCAAGGCCCCGGGCGAGCGGGGGGGCGGGGTACGCAGTATTTT.

This clone was detected only once. The chain couples TRBV6-5 to TRBJ2-6, with D possibly TRBD2 on 5 matching bases. The V gene lost 6 bases and the J gene lost 0 bases, with 9 bases spanning the gap. Per germline, CDR1 MNHEY and CDR2 SVGAGI. This CDR3 has 15 residues. The CDR3 DNA reads as TGTGCCAGCAGGGCCGGGAACTCTGGGGCCAACGTCCTGACTTTC. This codes for CASRAGNSGANVLTF.

A note on this clone: One junction end does not reproduce the germline sequence, and a read error may be involved. The chain carries TRBV2 and TRBJ2-1; 11 nucleotides agree with TRBD2. The CDR3 runs to 15 residues. Germline loops: CDR1 SNHLY, CDR2 FYNNEI. The CDR3 loop reads CASNEIRTSGNEQFF. In nucleotides, the CDR3 is TGTGCCAGCAATGAAATAAGGACTAGCGGGAATGAGCAGTTCTTC.

The chain has TRBV19 and TRBJ2-1, with 7 bases aligning to TRBD2. CDR3 length: 16 residues. Germline V lookup: CDR1 LNHDA, CDR2 SQIVND (reference sequence). With V trimmed by 5 bases and J by 2 bases, 9 bases remained unmatched. This chain's CDR3 is CASSRRAGNTYNEQFF. The CDR3 bases are TGTGCCAGTAGTCGACGAGCGGGGAATACCTACAATGAGCAGTTCTTC.

The chain recombines TRBV15 with TRBJ2-2; D ambiguous. The germline gives CDR1 LNHNV, CDR2 YYDKDF (reference sequence). The CDR3 length is 16 residues. Trimming took off 1 base at V and 4 bases at J, with 13 bases between the two ends. The CDR3 loop is CATSRVGEPSTGELFF. CDR3 DNA sequence: TGTGCCACCAGCAGAGTGGGCGAACCAAGCACCGGGGAGCTGTTTTTT. The complete variable domain, with remaining parts taken from reference TRBV15 and TRBJ2-2, reads DAMVIQNPRYQVTQFGKPVTLSCSQTLNHNVMYWYQQKSSQAPKLLFHYYDKDFNNEADTPDNFQSRRPNTSFCFLDIRSPGLGDTAMYLCATSRVGEPSTGELFFGEGSRLTVL.

Written as DNA, the CDR3 is TGTGCCAGCAGCCCCCAGGGGTTGGAGACCCAGTACTTC. It translates to CASSPQGLETQYF. The V gene is TRBV7-2, the J gene TRBJ2-5; TRBD1 is a possible D gene (6 bases). CDR1 is SGHTA, CDR2 FQGNSA, per germline. V was pared by 5 bases and J by 5 bases, with 12 bases between. The CDR3 contains 13 residues.

The genes are TRBV18 and TRBJ1-4; 7 positions match TRBD1. The CDR3 is 16 residues long. The germline gives CDR1 KGHSH, CDR2 LQKENI. Trimming took 4 bases from V and 12 from J; bases not matched to a gene: 17. CDR3 nucleotide sequence: TGTGCCAGCTCACTATTTGACAGGGCAGCGGGCGGAGAACTGTTTTTT. Its translation: CASSLFDRAAGGELFF.

The chain has TRBV28 and TRBJ2-7; TRBD2 is a possible D gene (5 bases). The CDR3 sequence is 15 residues long. Between the trimmed V and J ends, which lost 6 bases and 3 bases, there was a span of 18 bases. The germline V gene has CDR1 MDHEN and CDR2 SYDVKM. CDR3 sequence: CASRTPTGKGYEQYF. CDR3 coding DNA: TGTGCCAGCAGAACCCCCACGGGGAAAGGCTACGAGCAGTACTTC.